This T cell receptor (beta chain) appears in the sequencing data of a study of blood T cell repertoires in COVID-19. Study as a whole: T cells, B-cell-depleted T cells, or PBMCs supplied cDNA or gDNA.

The CDR3 is 20 amino acids. Profiled with immunoSEQ multiplex PCR; TCRdb holds only in-frame clones, not every one. The repertoire consists of 110,000 to 150,000 clones, with 87% occurring once and the leading ten covering approximately 11%. Donors of Cohort 3 who recovered were those that had two negative PCRs, clearance, or symptom resolution. The chain couples TRBV21-1 to TRBJ1-5; the D segment call TRBD1 is taken from the table without a DNA check. TRBV21-1 corresponds to a pseudogene. Sequenced material: PBMCs or T cells enriched from blood (not recorded which). The receptor's source is a man aged 60 to 69 who had recovered from COVID-19. The chain's CDR3 is CASVTSLVGQGPNSNQPQHF. CDR3 bases: TGTGCCAGCGTAACATCGTTAGTGGGACAGGGGCCAAATAGCAATCAGCCCCAGCATTTT.